Included here is one T cell receptor (beta chain) sequence, with context. Its antigen is still unknown. These data originate in a study of human T cells and chemical hapten exposure. In the original workflow: Sample TCR counts, which ranged from roughly 20,000 to 690,600, had a median of approximately 96,000. TCRdb redid the calling of the RACE reads with MiXCR, one entry per CDR3 protein. The V and J calls reflect TCRdb's pipeline rather than the authors' work. The data show roughly 48,000 distinct CDR3 sequences, around 4.5% seen once. Specified time point: healthy volunteer bleed at 2 weeks. Unfractionated whole blood was the source of the extracted total RNA. Notes on the study in general: TCRs above 1 in 1000 frequency did not change with DPC sensitization.

Looked up from germline, CDR1 is MDHEN and CDR2 is SYDVKM. J lost 4 bases, V lost 4 bases, and 4 bases had no gene match. The length of the CDR3 is 15 residues. The TCR sequence derives from a human donor in good health. Some clones in this sample may be carry-over from other donors' samples. Sequenced: whole blood. The chain recombines TRBV28 with TRBJ1-3, with TRBD1 matching 10 bases. The CDR3 coding sequence is TGTGCCAGCAGTTCGACAGGGGGCGGAGGAAACACCATATATTTT. Translating gives CASSSTGGGGNTIYF.